Listed below are T cell receptor beta chains from one sample, sequenced in a study of shared clonotypes between healthy human individuals. Sequencing used immunoSEQ multiplex PCR; TCRdb keeps in-frame clones, though not all of them. The sample carries a few million clones, roughly 92% recorded once. The sequenced material came from naive CD4+ T cells sorted from blood. Every receptor here comes from a man younger than 35 in good health. Each CDR3 is given without its conserved first and last residue. Fields, in order: V gene, D gene, CDR3 length, CDR3 protein. A D gene is named only where the DNA matches it firmly.

>TRBV30|-|9
AWSRLSEQY
>TRBV6-1|TRBD1|13
ASSLGQGRSNIQY
>TRBV19|-|12
ASSLGAGANVLT
>TRBV27|-|12
ASTDLATGNTIY
>TRBV5-1|TRBD1|16
ASSLGQEDLRSYNEQF
>TRBV2|-|11
AGWEASSTEQY
>TRBV6-1|-|9
ASRMNSGRY
>TRBV10-3|-|10
AIRGSLDTQY
>TRBV6-5|TRBD2|13
ASSASGGAQETQY
>TRBV4-1|TRBD1|15
ASSQESAGQGGTEAF
>TRBV18|-|12
ASSQRTANSPLH
>TRBV12-5|-|10
ASGLDTDTQY
>TRBV5-1|TRBD1|13
ASSFRTGGGETQY
>TRBV7-2|-|13
ASSLGPGMNTEAF
>TRBV5-1|TRBD1|16
ASSLVPITGASTDTQY
>TRBV5-1|-|12
ASSFNRAGETQY
>TRBV7-2|-|15
ASSSDAVGRPFYGYT